The 11 T cell receptor beta chains below all came from one sample that was sequenced in a study of blood T cells in healthy people across ages (dated by TCRdb to 2015 to 2017). The library was obtained by 5' RACE. The reads were generated on an Illumina HiSeq 2500. A second PCR of 7 to 11 cycles was performed with a sample-barcoded 5' primer and a J-beta primer mix. The public reads were reprocessed in TCRdb via fastp at Q25 and MiXCR, keeping in-frame beta chains. Identical CDR3 proteins give one entry, which carries the most common genes and DNA. The sample table lists 850,000 to 1,000,000 distinct CDR3 sequences, about 53% of them with a count of one. The ten largest account for over 20% of the sample. Material for sequencing was blood. The receptors derive from a woman aged 60-75 years in good health.

The rearrangement uses TRBV10-3 and TRBJ2-3; D is perhaps TRBD2 (6 bases). This CDR3 region has 14 residues. The V end lost 5 bases, the J end lost 0 bases, and 9 bases lay between the germline ends. Germline V gives CDR1 ENHRY, CDR2 SYGVKD. CDR3 in DNA: TGTGCCATCAGTCGCGGGACTAGCACAGATACGCAGTATTTT. Translation: CAISRGTSTDTQYF.

This chain uses TRBV20-1 with TRBJ2-1; 12 nucleotides agree with TRBD2. The CDR3 loop spans 14 amino acids. Trimming removed 5 bases from V and 13 bases from J; junction bases left unmatched: 12. The germline V gene encodes CDR1 DFQATT and CDR2 SNEGSKA (reference sequence). The CDR3 loop is CSAGRTSGKETQFF. The CDR3 DNA follows: TGCAGTGCTGGAAGGACTAGCGGGAAAGAGACCCAGTTCTTC.

This clonotype was seen only a few times. This sequence joins TRBV4-3 and TRBJ1-6; D perhaps matches TRBD1 (5 bases). Germline V gene data show CDR1 as LGHNA and CDR2 as YSLEER. Trimming pared 0 bases from V and 10 bases from J, leaving 13 bases between. CDR3 length: 15 residues. The CDR3 sequence: CASSQEAGRDSPLHF. The CDR3 DNA reads TGCGCCAGCAGCCAAGAAGCAGGGAGAGACTCACCCCTCCACTTT.

This clonotype was seen only a few times. The chain carries TRBV4-3 and TRBJ1-1, with D uncertain. The V and J ends lost 2 bases and 0 bases respectively, with 7 bases between them. CDR1 LGHNA and CDR2 YSLEER come from the germline V gene. The CDR3 has 14 amino acids. CDR3 coding DNA: TGCGCCAGCAGCCAACGGTATATGAACACTGAAGCTTTCTTT. It translates to CASSQRYMNTEAFF.

This clonotype showed up just a few times. The chain employs TRBV7-2 and TRBJ2-7, with a tentative D call TRBD2 (5 bases). The J call may be mistaken, given a closer DNA end match to TRBJ2-5. Germline assignment: CDR1 SGHTA and CDR2 FQGNSA. This CDR3 is 17 amino acids long. The CDR3 region is CASSLAGLLRSGETQYF. The CDR3 bases are TGTGCCAGCAGCTTAGCGGGTCTCCTCCGCAGCGGCGAGACCCAGTACTTC.

The chain recombines TRBV3-1 with TRBJ2-3; the match to TRBD2 covers 7 bases. The V segment lost 4 bases and the J segment 4 bases; nucleotides outside the gene matches: 8. In germline, CDR1 is LGHDT, CDR2 YNNKEL (reference sequence). This CDR3 is built from 15 residues. The CDR3 loop is CASSRGTGGADTQYF. CDR3 DNA sequence: TGTGCCAGCAGCCGAGGAACGGGAGGAGCAGATACGCAGTATTTT.

The rearrangement joins TRBV25-1 to TRBJ2-5; weak D call: TRBD2 (5 bases). The germline V gene encodes CDR1 MGHDK and CDR2 SYGVNS. The CDR3 covers 14 residues. V was shortened by 3 bases and J by 2 bases, with 10 bases between the two germline ends. This CDR3 reads CASSESRGQETQYF. The CDR3 region has the DNA TGTGCCAGCAGTGAGAGCCGGGGTCAAGAGACCCAGTACTTC.

The chain combines TRBV28 with TRBJ2-2; unclear D gene. There are 13 residues in the CDR3. V dropped 5 bases and J dropped 6 bases, with 10 bases sitting between them. Germline assignment: CDR1 MDHEN and CDR2 SYDVKM. CDR3 sequence (DNA): TGTGCCAGCAGTCGTGGGCCGGCCGGGGAGCTGTTTTTT. As protein: CASSRGPAGELFF.

The chain carries TRBV29-1 and TRBJ1-2, with TRBD1 matching over 8 bases. The germline V gene encodes CDR1 SQVTM and CDR2 ANQGSEA. Trimming removed 7 bases from V and 4 bases from J; junction bases left unmatched: 8. This CDR3 contains 13 residues. CDR3 sequence reads: CSASRDRTYGYTF. In nucleotides, the CDR3 is TGCAGCGCTTCCCGGGACAGGACCTATGGCTACACCTTC.

The V call is TRBV27, the J call TRBJ2-1, with D perhaps TRBD1 (5 bases). CDR1 is MNHEY and CDR2 is SMNVEV in the germline V gene (reference sequence). The CDR3 runs 15 residues. V lost 6 bases, J lost 7 bases, and 19 bases lay in between. The CDR3 sequence is CASSPRAIPVNEQFF. Written as DNA, the CDR3 is TGTGCCAGCAGCCCCAGGGCGATACCAGTGAATGAGCAGTTCTTC.

This clonotype has more than one count but fewer than ten. The rearrangement joins TRBV12-3 or TRBV12-4 to TRBJ2-7; no definite D call. V was cut by 10 bases and J by 0 bases, with 7 bases left in between. This CDR3 contains 11 residues. The CDR3 DNA is TGTGCCAACCGCAGCTCCTACGAGCAGTACTTC. The encoded protein is CANRSSYEQYF.